Below are 8 T cell receptor beta chains sequenced from a single sample in a study of blood T cell repertoires in COVID-19. The assay was immunoSEQ multiplex PCR, and TCRdb's table has in-frame clones only and misses some. The repertoire has about 300,000 clones, about 82% of them found once; the top ten carry 1.5% to 2%. The sequencing sample was made of peripheral blood. These TCRs come from a woman in her fifties or sixties with acute or convalescent COVID-19.

The chain joins TRBV29-1 to TRBJ2-1; 12 bases are shared with TRBD2. Trimming removed 5 bases from V and 4 bases from J; junction bases left unmatched: 6. The CDR3 sequence is 15 residues long. CDR1 is SQVTM and CDR2 is ANQGSEA in the germline V gene. The CDR3, as DNA: TGCAGCGTTTCGGGACTAGCGGGTATATACAATGAGCAGTTCTTC. The encoded protein is CSVSGLAGIYNEQFF.

The rearrangement links TRBV27 to TRBJ2-7, with a tentative D call TRBD1 (6 bases). The CDR3 length is 14 residues. V was pared by 3 bases and J by 2 bases, with 11 bases between. Germline V lookup: CDR1 MNHEY, CDR2 SMNVEV (reference sequence). The CDR3 loop is CASSFRDIPYEQYF. The DNA of the CDR3 is TGTGCCAGCAGTTTCCGGGACATACCCTACGAGCAGTACTTC.

The chain employs TRBV28 and TRBJ2-3; D is uncertain. The CDR3 extends over 13 amino acids. Trimming pared 5 bases from V and 0 bases from J, leaving 6 bases between. Germline CDR1 and CDR2: MDHEN and SYDVKM. The CDR3 protein is CASSPTSTDTQYF. As DNA, the CDR3 is TGTGCCAGCAGTCCAACTAGCACAGATACGCAGTATTTT.

This clone appeared a single time. The gene calls are TRBV12-3 or TRBV12-4 and TRBJ1-4; 10 nucleotides align to TRBD1. The CDR3 sequence is 12 residues long. V was pared by 10 bases and J by 7 bases, with 3 bases of the junction left unmatched. The CDR3 reads CATGTGAEKLFF. CDR3 in DNA: TGTGCCACTGGGACAGGGGCTGAAAAACTGTTTTTT.

J is TRBJ2-1 and V is TRBV7-2, with no clear D. The CDR3 is 14 residues long. Trimming stripped 0 bases from V and 9 bases from J, with 12 bases between. From germline, CDR1 is SGHTA and CDR2 FQGNSA. As DNA, the CDR3 is TGTGCCAGCAGCTTAGCCCAAGATTTCAGTGAGCAGTTCTTC. Translation: CASSLAQDFSEQFF.

The chain carries TRBV6-5 and TRBJ1-4, with D perhaps TRBD1 (6 bases). The ends were cut back, 9 bases at V and 7 bases at J, with 15 bases in the middle. Looked up from germline, CDR1 is MNHEY and CDR2 is SVGAGI. The CDR3 loop spans 13 amino acids. The CDR3 sequence is CASRRQGIEKLFF. As DNA, the CDR3 is TGTGCCAGTCGCCGGCAGGGGATTGAAAAACTGTTTTTT.

The chain recombines TRBV7-6 with TRBJ1-6; 7 bases are a match to TRBD1. The ends lost 5 bases at V and 2 bases at J; junction bases unmatched: 3. Germline V gives CDR1 SGHVS, CDR2 FNYEAQ. The CDR3 runs 15 residues. The chain's CDR3 is CASSQDRAYNSPLHF. CDR3 nucleotide sequence: TGTGCCAGCAGCCAAGACAGGGCCTATAATTCACCCCTCCACTTT. The variable domain in full, with the rest retrieved from reference TRBV7-6 and TRBJ1-6, is GAGVSQSPRYKVTKRGQDVALRCDPISGHVSLYWYRQALGQGPEFLTYFNYEAQQDKSGLPNDRFSAERPEGSISTLTIQRTEQRDSAMYRCASSQDRAYNSPLHFGNGTRLTVT.

This chain links TRBV5-1 with TRBJ1-1; a weak D match, TRBD1 (5 bases). Looked up from germline, CDR1 is SGHRS and CDR2 is YFSETQ. This CDR3 has 17 amino acids. Trimming removed 3 bases from V and 0 bases from J, with 18 bases in between. The CDR3: CASSSPPYKGLNTEAFF. The DNA for the CDR3 is TGCGCCAGCAGCTCACCCCCTTACAAGGGGCTGAACACTGAAGCTTTCTTT.